The T cell receptor beta chain under discussion was sequenced for a study of identical twins listed by TCRdb under 2016. At the level of the whole study: The study deep-sequenced TCR alpha and beta repertoires from monozygotic twins, unrelated adults of various ages and cord blood to test whether fetal clonotypes persist. To rule out contamination, the twin experiments were replicated at different times with different library preparation protocols.

This clonotype was picked up many times. What antigen it recognizes has not been identified. Base qualities are missing; no much larger clone stands one base away. CDR1 and CDR2 (MNHNS, SASEGT) derive from the germline V gene. V was cut back by 6 bases and J by 8 bases, leaving a gap of 14 bases between them. Counted from cysteine to phenylalanine, this CDR3 has 13 amino acids. Solely the CDR3 DNA is kept, with 39 bases framed from the first base. Broad study findings and their caveats: Invariant T cells such as MAIT and iNKT could partly confound zero-insertion analyses, although diverse VJ usage argued against such confounding for most clonotypes. The excess sharing between twins in beta out-of-frame sequences was weaker because fewer shared sequences reduced the signal-to-noise ratio. Out-of-frame TCR alpha sequences shared between twins showed an excess of low generation-probability sequences compared with coincidental sharing between unrelated individuals. Fewer insertions were carried by abundant cord blood beta clonotypes; a weaker similar trend was observed in young adult naive repertoires, while no such trend was observed in memory repertoires. Because the same donors could not be followed over many years, the conclusions depended on cross-sectional statistical analysis. Recombination models systematically underestimated out-of-frame TCR alpha sharing in monozygotic twins but agreed with sharing between unrelated individuals.

Library prep was done by 5' RACE. For sequencing, an Illumina HiSeq 2000 was employed. Template switching added a universal primer binding site, and the final cDNA carried a unique molecular identifier that allowed TCR cDNA molecules to be counted accurately. First-strand cDNA for TCR alpha and beta chains was synthesized from specific primers in the conserved constant-segment region. To control for contamination, every cDNA library carried two barcodes: a SMART-Mk sample barcode plus Illumina barcodes. Two successive PCR steps introduced TruSeq adapter sequences along with Illumina sample barcodes. TCR alpha and beta cDNA libraries were sequenced on the Illumina HiSeq platform with custom primers. On the study's bioinformatics: Raw reads were processed with MiGEC to extract unique molecular identifiers, and MiXCR was used to determine CDR3 positions. Recombination models were inferred per individual with the repgenHMM and IGoR tools using an EM algorithm. Shared clonotype analysis was performed with the tcR package in R, normalizing sharing by the product of cloneset sizes. To study raw recombination without the effects of thymic and clonal selection, out-of-frame nonproductive sequences were analyzed. The public reads were run again by TCRdb, first through fastp at Q25 and then through MiXCR, and only productive beta chains were kept. Here each entry gathers all rows of one CDR3 protein and keeps the most common genes and DNA. The V and J calls shown here were made by TCRdb, not taken from the authors' results. The sample contains more than 650,000 distinct CDR3 sequences, over 5% of them found a single time. Roughly 1.8% of the sample belongs to the ten largest clones.

Every donor was a healthy Caucasian. The study also sequenced three unrelated non-twin adults: a male aged 18 to 30, a male aged 50 to 60 and a female aged 50 to 60. Miltenyi CD45RO+ enrichment and human naive T-cell isolation kits were used to isolate memory (CD45RO+) and naive T cells from PBMC. The sample consisted of naive T cells sorted from blood. The cell subset or site label of this sample denotes: cells isolated with a human naive T-cell isolation kit. This receptor was taken from a young man in good health. This receptor chain uses TRBV6-1 and TRBJ2-4; a tentative D call is TRBD2 (5 bases match). This receptor has the CDR3 CASSPSTRDIQYF. The nucleotide sequence is TGTGCCAGCAGCCCCTCAACTAGGGACATTCAGTACTTC.